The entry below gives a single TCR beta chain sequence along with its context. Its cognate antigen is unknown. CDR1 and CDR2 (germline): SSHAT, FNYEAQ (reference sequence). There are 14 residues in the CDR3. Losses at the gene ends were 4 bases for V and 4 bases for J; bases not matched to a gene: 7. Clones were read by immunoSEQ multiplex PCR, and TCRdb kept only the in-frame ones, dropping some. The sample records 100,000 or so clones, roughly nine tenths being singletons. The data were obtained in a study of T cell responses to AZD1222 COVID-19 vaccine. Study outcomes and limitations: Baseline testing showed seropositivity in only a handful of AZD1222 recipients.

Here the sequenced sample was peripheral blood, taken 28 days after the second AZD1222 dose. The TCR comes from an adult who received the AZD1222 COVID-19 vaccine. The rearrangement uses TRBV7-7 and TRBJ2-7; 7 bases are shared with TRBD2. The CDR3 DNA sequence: TGTGCCAGCAGCTCTCGGGGGGTAGGGTACGAGCAGTACTTC. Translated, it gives CASSSRGVGYEQYF.